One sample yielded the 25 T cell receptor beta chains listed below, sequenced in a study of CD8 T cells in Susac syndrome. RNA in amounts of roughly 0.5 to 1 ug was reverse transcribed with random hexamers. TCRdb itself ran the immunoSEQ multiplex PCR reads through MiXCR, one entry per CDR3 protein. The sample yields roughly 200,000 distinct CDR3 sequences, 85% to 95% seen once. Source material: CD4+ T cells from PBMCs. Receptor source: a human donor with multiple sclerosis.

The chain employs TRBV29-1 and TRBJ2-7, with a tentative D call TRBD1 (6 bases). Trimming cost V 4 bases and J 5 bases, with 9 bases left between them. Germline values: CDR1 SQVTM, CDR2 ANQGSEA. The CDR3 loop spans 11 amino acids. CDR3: CSVVPGDEQYF. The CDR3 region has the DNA TGCAGCGTTGTCCCAGGGGACGAGCAGTACTTC.

The CDR3 here is CASSPRTTGTQYF. Written as DNA, the CDR3 is TGCGCCAGCAGCCCCCGGACCACAGGAACCCAGTACTTC. V usage is TRBV5-1 and J usage is TRBJ2-5; weak D call: TRBD1 (5 bases). Germline V gene lookup returns CDR1 SGHRS and CDR2 YFSETQ. The V end was cut by 4 bases, the J end by 8 bases, with 15 bases between. The CDR3 sequence is 13 residues long.

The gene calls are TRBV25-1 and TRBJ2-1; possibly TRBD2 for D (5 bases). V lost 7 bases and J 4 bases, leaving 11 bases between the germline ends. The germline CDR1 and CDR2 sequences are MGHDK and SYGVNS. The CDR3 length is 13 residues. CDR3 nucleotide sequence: TGTGCCAGCACAGACGGGATTTACAATGAGCAGTTCTTC. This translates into CASTDGIYNEQFF.

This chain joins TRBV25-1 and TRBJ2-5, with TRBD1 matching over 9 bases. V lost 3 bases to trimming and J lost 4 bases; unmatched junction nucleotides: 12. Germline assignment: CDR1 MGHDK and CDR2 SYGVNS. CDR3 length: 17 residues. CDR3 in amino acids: CASSEAGDRVGGETQYF. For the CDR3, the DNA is TGTGCCAGCAGTGAGGCTGGGGACAGGGTGGGAGGAGAGACCCAGTACTTC.

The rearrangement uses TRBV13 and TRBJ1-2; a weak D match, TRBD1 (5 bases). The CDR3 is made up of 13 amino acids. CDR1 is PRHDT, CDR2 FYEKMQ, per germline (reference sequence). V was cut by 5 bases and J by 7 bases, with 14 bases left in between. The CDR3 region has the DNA TGTGCCAGCAGCCCGGGACTCGTCTCTGGCTACACCTTC. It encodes CASSPGLVSGYTF.

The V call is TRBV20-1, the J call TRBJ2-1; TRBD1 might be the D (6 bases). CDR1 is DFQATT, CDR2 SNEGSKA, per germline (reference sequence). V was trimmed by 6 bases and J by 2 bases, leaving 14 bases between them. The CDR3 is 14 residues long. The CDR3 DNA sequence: TGCAGTGCCACGGGCAGGGGAACCTACAATGAGCAGTTCTTC. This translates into CSATGRGTYNEQFF.

The CDR3 DNA sequence: TGTGCCAGCAGTTCCTCGGCGGCAGCGCTCTACGAGCAGTACTTC. Protein product: CASSSSAAALYEQYF. This chain connects TRBV27 to TRBJ2-7; D ambiguous. V shed 4 bases and J shed 3 bases, with 16 bases lying between them. The CDR3 loop spans 15 amino acids. Per germline, CDR1 MNHEY and CDR2 SMNVEV (reference sequence).

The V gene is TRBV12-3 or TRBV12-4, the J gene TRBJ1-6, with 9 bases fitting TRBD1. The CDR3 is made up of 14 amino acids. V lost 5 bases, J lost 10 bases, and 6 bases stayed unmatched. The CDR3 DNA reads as TGTGCCAGCAGTACAGGGGGCGTAGGATCACCCCTCCACTTT. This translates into CASSTGGVGSPLHF.

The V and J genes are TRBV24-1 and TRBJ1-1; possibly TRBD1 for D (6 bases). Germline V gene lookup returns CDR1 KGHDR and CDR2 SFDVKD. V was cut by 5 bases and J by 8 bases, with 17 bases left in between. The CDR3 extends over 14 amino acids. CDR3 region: CATSAIGPGAEAFF. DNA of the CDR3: TGTGCCACCAGTGCCATAGGCCCAGGGGCCGAAGCTTTCTTT.

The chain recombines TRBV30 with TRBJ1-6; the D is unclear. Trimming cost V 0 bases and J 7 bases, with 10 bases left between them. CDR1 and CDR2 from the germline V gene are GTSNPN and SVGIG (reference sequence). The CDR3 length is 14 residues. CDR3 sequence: CAWSVGRSNSPLHF. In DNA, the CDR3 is TGTGCCTGGAGTGTGGGCAGATCGAATTCACCCCTCCACTTT.

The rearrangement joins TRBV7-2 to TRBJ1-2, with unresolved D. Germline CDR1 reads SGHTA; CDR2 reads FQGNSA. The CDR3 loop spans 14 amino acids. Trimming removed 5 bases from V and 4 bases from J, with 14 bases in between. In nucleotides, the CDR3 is TGTGCCAGCAGCCCCGGACTTTCGGTCTATGGCTACACCTTC. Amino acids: CASSPGLSVYGYTF. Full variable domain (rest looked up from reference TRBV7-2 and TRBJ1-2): GAGVSQSPSNKVTEKGKDVELRCDPISGHTALYWYRQSLGQGLEFLIYFQGNSAPDKSGLPSDRFSAERTGGSVSTLTIQRTQQEDSAVYLCASSPGLSVYGYTFGSGTRLTVV.

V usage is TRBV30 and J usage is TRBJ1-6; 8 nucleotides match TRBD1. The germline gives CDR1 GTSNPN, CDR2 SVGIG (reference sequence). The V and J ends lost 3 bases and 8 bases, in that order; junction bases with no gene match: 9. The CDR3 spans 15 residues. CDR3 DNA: TGTGCCTGGAGAGCAACTACAGGGGGGTATTCACCCCTCCACTTT. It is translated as CAWRATTGGYSPLHF. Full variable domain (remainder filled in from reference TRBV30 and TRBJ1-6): SQTIHQWPATLVQPVGSPLSLECTVEGTSNPNLYWYRQAAGRGLQLLFYSVGIGQISSEVPQNLSASRPQDRQFILSSKKLLLSDSGFYLCAWRATTGGYSPLHFGNGTRLTVT.

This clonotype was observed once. The CDR3 DNA sequence: TGTGCCACCAGCTTACCATGGGGGCAGAACTACTATGGCTACACCTTC. Its protein product is CATSLPWGQNYYGYTF. The rearrangement uses TRBV15 and TRBJ1-2; possibly TRBD1 for D (6 bases). V was cut by 5 bases and J by 3 bases, with 19 bases left in between. CDR1 and CDR2 (germline): LNHNV, YYDKDF (reference sequence). CDR3 length: 16 amino acids.

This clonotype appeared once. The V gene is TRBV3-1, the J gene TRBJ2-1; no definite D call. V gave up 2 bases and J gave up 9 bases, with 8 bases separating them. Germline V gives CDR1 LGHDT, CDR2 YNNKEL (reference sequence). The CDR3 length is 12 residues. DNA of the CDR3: TGTGCCAGCAGCCAACCCGACATTGAGCAGTTCTTC. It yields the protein CASSQPDIEQFF.

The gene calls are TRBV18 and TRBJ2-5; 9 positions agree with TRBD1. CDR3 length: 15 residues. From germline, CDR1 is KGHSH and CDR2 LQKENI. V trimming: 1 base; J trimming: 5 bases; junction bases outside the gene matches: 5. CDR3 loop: CASSPLGQGTETQYF. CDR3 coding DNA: TGTGCCAGCTCACCACTCGGACAGGGGACGGAGACCCAGTACTTC.

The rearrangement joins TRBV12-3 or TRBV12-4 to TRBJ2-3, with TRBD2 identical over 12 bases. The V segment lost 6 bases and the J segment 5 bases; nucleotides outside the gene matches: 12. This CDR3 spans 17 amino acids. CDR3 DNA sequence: TGTGCCAGCAGCGCCACCCTAGCGGGGGGGCTTAGAGATACGCAGTATTTT. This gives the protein CASSATLAGGLRDTQYF.

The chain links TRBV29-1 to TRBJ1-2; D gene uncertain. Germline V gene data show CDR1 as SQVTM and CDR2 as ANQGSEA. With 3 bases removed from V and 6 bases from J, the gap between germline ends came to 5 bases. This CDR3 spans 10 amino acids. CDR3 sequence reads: CSVDVDGYTF. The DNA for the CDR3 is TGCAGCGTTGACGTTGATGGCTACACCTTC.

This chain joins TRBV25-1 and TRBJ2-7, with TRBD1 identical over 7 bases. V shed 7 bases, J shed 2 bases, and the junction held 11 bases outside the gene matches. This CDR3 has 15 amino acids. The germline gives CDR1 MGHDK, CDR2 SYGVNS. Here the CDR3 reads CASTPRGQRAYEQYF. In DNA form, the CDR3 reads TGTGCCAGCACCCCCCGGGGACAGAGAGCCTACGAGCAGTACTTC.

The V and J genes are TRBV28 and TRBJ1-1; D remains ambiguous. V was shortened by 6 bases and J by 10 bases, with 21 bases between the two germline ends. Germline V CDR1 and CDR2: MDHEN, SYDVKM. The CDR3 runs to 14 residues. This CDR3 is CASRLITNGRRAFF. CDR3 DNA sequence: TGTGCCAGCAGACTCATCACTAACGGTAGGAGAGCTTTCTTT.

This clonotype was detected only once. The DNA for the CDR3 is TGTGCCTGGAGTGTAGCCCAGCCTAATGAGCAGTTCTTC. The encoded protein is CAWSVAQPNEQFF. The chain recombines TRBV30 with TRBJ2-1, with D unclear. This CDR3 has 13 residues. Germline values: CDR1 GTSNPN, CDR2 SVGIG (reference sequence). V was pared by 0 bases and J by 7 bases, with 10 bases between.

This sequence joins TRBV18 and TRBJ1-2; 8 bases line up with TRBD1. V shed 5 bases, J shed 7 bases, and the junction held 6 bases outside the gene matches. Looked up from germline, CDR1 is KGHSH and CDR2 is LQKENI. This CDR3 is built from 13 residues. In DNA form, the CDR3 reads TGTGCCAGCTCAGGGGACAGGCCCCTTGGCTACACCTTC. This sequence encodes CASSGDRPLGYTF. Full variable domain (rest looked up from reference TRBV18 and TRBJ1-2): NAGVMQNPRHLVRRRGQEARLRCSPMKGHSHVYWYRQLPEEGLKFMVYLQKENIIDESGMPKERFSAEFPKEGPSILRIQQVVRGDSAAYFCASSGDRPLGYTFGSGTRLTVV.

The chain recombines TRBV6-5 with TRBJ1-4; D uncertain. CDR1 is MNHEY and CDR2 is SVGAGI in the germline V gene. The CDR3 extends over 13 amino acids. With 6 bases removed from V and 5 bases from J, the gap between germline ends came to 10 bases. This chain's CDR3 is CASRDFFNEKLFF. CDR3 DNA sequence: TGTGCCAGCAGGGACTTCTTCAATGAAAAACTGTTTTTT.

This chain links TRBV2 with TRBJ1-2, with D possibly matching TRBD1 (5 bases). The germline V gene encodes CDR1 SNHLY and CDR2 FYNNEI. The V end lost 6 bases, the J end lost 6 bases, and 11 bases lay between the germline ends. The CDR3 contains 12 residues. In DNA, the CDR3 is TGTGCCAGCAGGGAGGACAAGCATGGCTACACCTTC. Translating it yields CASREDKHGYTF.

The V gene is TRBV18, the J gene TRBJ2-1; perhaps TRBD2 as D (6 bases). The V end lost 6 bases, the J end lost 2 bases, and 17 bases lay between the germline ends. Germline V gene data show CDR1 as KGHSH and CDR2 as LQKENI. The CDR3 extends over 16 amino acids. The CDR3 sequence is CASSRDRDLTYNEQFF. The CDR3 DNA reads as TGTGCCAGCTCCCGCGACCGGGACTTAACCTACAATGAGCAGTTCTTC.

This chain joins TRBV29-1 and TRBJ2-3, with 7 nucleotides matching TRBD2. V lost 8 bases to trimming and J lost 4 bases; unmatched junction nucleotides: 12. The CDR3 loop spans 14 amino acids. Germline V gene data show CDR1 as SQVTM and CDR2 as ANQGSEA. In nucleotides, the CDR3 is TGCAGCCTACAAGGGGCAGGGAGGGCAGATACGCAGTATTTT. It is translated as CSLQGAGRADTQYF.